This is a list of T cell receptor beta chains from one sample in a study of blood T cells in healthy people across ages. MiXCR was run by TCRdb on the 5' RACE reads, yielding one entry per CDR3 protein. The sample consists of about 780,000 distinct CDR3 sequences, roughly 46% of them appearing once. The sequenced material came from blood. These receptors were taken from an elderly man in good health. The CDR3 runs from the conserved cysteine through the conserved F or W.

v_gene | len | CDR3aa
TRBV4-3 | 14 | CASSQDATSSEQYF
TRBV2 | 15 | CATVIGTGMQDEQFF
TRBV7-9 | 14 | CASSPLVGSYEQYF
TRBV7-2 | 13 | CASSSGLVLEQYF
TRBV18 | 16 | CASSPGQSQTQPEQYF
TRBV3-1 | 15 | CASSQDMREHQPQHF
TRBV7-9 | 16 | CASSHTAGGPFYEQYF
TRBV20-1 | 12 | CSSNSHSYEQYF
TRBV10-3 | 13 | CAIRAGRQDIQYF
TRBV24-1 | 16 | CATASPSGSFYNEQYF
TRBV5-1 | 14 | CASSPTGRGNTIYF
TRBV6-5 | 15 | CASSYSGRRTDTQYF
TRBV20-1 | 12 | CSASLGGDTQYF
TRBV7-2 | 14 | CASSISGRADTQYF
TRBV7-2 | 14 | CASSPGHDTDTQYF
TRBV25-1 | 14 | CAIKIGQGRGTQYF
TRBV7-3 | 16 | CASSFSFVAGIYEQYF
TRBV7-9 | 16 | CASSKRTSGAIGEQYF
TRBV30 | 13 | CAWEPGQGVSYTF
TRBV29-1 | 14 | CSVGDTLKTYEQYF
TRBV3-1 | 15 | CASSRILAGDNEQFF
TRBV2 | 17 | CASRPGQGPGANTEAFF
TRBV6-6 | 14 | CASSYVPEKREQYF
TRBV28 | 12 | CASSFPGGKQYF
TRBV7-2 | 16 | CASSWPGQGSSAEQFF
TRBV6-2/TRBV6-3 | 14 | CASSPTGRWDEQFF
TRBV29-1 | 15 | CSVDLAAPRRAEQYF
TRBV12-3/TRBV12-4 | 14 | CASSGTGTAETQFF
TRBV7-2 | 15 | CASSLDPLAGRQQFF
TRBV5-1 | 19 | CASSGGTQGSRGGTDTQYF
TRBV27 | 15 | CASSLSSGTTKTQYF
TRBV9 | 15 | CASSVAGSGSYEQYF
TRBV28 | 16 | CASSLIGRGSTDTQYF
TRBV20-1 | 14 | CSASTGEGDYGYTF
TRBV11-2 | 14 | CASGLVVGQETQYF
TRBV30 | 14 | CAWATSVRHNEQFF
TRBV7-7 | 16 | CASSLGPGHHSYEQYF
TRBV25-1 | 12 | CASSGLVDTQYF
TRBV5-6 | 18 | CASSFLLAGVGSYNEQFF
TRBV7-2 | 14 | CASRFDRGNSPLHF
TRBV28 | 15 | CAGSNRLAGADTQYF
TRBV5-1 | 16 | CASSTNPGQGAYEQYF
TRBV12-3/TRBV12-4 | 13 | CASSNGLSVEQFF
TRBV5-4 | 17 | CASSPQAGTGRGSPLHF
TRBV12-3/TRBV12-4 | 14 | CASSFQGSGETQYF
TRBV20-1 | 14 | CSADLAGGTDTQYF
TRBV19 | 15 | CASSSQGIFDQPQHF
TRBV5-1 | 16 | CASSRAGTSGDGELFF
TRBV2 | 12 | CASQTGPGAKYF
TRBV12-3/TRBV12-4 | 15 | CASSLNGVEGETQYF
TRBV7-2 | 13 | CASSSGVNSPLHF
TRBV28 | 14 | CASVSQSSYNEQYF
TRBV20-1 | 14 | CSATTTPVSDTQYF
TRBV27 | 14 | CASSFEQGAYELYF
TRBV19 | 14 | CASRPNRRTGTQYF
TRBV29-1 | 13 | CSARPTGWETQYF
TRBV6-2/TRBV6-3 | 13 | CASSDLIANTQYF